These T cell receptor beta chains were read from a single sample in a study of blood T cell repertoires in COVID-19. Assay used: immunoSEQ multiplex PCR; TCRdb lists only in-frame clones, some missing. The table lists about 51,000 clones, 75% to 85% of them singletons, with about 14% in the top ten. The source material was peripheral blood. The receptors come from a human donor with acute or convalescent COVID-19. The donor label of this sample is uncertain. The CDR3 runs from the conserved cysteine through the conserved F or W. The D gene is left open where the match is weak. Part of the rows lack a size; the others show once, few, many or a class for expanded clones.

-	TRBJ2-3	TRBD1	TRBV2	TGTGCCAGCAGTTCTCTGGGGACAGAGACAGATACGCAGTATTTT	CASSSLGTETDTQYF
-	TRBJ1-1	-	TRBV3-1/TRBV3-2	TGTGCCAGCAGCCTTGGTTCGGACACTGAAGCTTTCTTT	CASSLGSDTEAFF
-	TRBJ1-1	-	TRBV4-3	TGCGCCAGCAGCCAAGACGGCGGGTCGACGGGGGGCAGAGCTTTCTTT	CASSQDGGSTGGRAFF
-	TRBJ2-4	TRBD2	TRBV19	TGTGCCAGTACCAGTCTCATAGCGGGGGTAAAAAACATTCAGTACTTC	CASTSLIAGVKNIQYF
-	TRBJ1-2	-	TRBV10-2	TGCGCCAGCAGTTCGGCAGGGATATATGGCTACACCTTC	CASSSAGIYGYTF
few	TRBJ1-6	-	TRBV4-1	TGCGCCAGCAGCCTGAAACCACAGGTGGGGGCGGAAGGTTCACCCCTCCACTTT	CASSLKPQVGAEGSPLHF
-	TRBJ2-5	TRBD2	TRBV6-2/TRBV6-3	TGTGCCAGCAGCCGCTACGGGACTAGCGGGACCGAGACCCAGTACTTC	CASSRYGTSGTETQYF
-	TRBJ2-5	-	TRBV5-7	TGTGCCAGCAGCTCCCTAGGCACTAGCCCAGAGACCCAGTACTTC	CASSSLGTSPETQYF
-	TRBJ1-1	-	TRBV12-3/TRBV12-4	TGTGCCAGCAGACCCACCGGACAGCCTGAAGCTTTCTTT	CASRPTGQPEAFF
few	TRBJ1-2	TRBD1	TRBV24-1	TGTGCCACCAGTGATCGGACAGGCTGGGAGGGCTACACCTTC	CATSDRTGWEGYTF
-	TRBJ1-2	-	TRBV19	TGTGCCAGTAGTATAGTTTCCGAGAGGATCTATGGCTACACCTTC	CASSIVSERIYGYTF
-	TRBJ2-1	TRBD2	TRBV24-1	TGTGCCACCAGTGATTGGGCCGGTAGCGGGACGGGGGATGAGCAGTTCTTC	CATSDWAGSGTGDEQFF
-	TRBJ1-3	-	TRBV6-6	TGTGCCAGCAGTTCCTTAGGACAGAGTGGAAACACCATATATTTT	CASSSLGQSGNTIYF
-	TRBJ2-5	-	TRBV12-3/TRBV12-4	TGTGCCAGCAGTGCCGACTCGTTGGAGACCCAGTACTTC	CASSADSLETQYF
-	TRBJ1-3	TRBD1	TRBV29-1	TGCAGCGTTGTAACAGGGGCCTCTGGAAACACCATATATTTT	CSVVTGASGNTIYF
-	TRBJ2-5	-	TRBV13	TGTGCCAGCAGCCCACGGCCCACAGAAGAGACCCAGTACTTC	CASSPRPTEETQYF
-	TRBJ2-7	-	TRBV5-3	TGTGCCAGAAGCCTAGGCCGGCAAGAGGGAATGGACTACGAGCAGTACTTC	CARSLGRQEGMDYEQYF
once	TRBJ2-3	TRBD2	TRBV4-2	TGTGCCAGCAGCCCCGAGACTAGCGGGGGGTCAGATACGCAGTATTTT	CASSPETSGGSDTQYF
-	TRBJ1-3	-	TRBV19	TGTGCCAGTAGTATGGTGGGCTCCTCTGGAAACACCATATATTTT	CASSMVGSSGNTIYF
-	TRBJ1-6	TRBD1	TRBV7-8	TGTGCCAGCAGCTTAAACAGGGGTTCTTCACCCCTCCACTTT	CASSLNRGSSPLHF
few	TRBJ1-5	TRBD1	TRBV19	TGTGCCAGTAGCCTGACAGGGCCCTATCAGCCCCAGCATTTT	CASSLTGPYQPQHF
-	TRBJ1-2	-	TRBV12-2	TGTGCAAGTCGCCCGGACACTCGAAAGCCCCCCTATTCCCATGGCTACACCTTC	CASRPDTRKPPYSHGYTF
-	TRBJ2-1	TRBD2	TRBV11-3	TGTGCCAGCAGCTTAGGATTAGCGGGAGCCCTCTCCTACAATGAGCAGTTCTTC	CASSLGLAGALSYNEQFF
-	TRBJ2-5	-	TRBV24-1	TGTGCCACCAGTGGTCCGGGCCAAGAGACCCAGTACTTC	CATSGPGQETQYF
few	TRBJ1-5	-	TRBV7-2	TGTGCCAGCAGCTTAGCCCCCTACAGGGCCCGGGGGGATCAGCCCCAGCATTTT	CASSLAPYRARGDQPQHF
-	TRBJ2-1	TRBD1	TRBV25-1	TGTGCCAGCAGTGAATGGAGGGACAGGGGGCTCAATGAGCAGTTCTTC	CASSEWRDRGLNEQFF
once	TRBJ2-7	-	TRBV28	TGTGCCAGCAGTTCAGGGGCACGGTTGTACGAGCAGTACTTC	CASSSGARLYEQYF
-	TRBJ2-3	-	TRBV5-1	TGCGCCAGCAGCTTCAGGGGATGGGGCACAGATACGCAGTATTTT	CASSFRGWGTDTQYF
-	TRBJ1-4	TRBD1	TRBV18	TGTGCCAGCTCACCACTTGGGACAGAGAATGAAAAACTGTTTTTT	CASSPLGTENEKLFF
-	TRBJ1-6	-	TRBV6-1	TGTGCCAGCAGTGAACCCCCTGGGGGGAATTCACCCCTCCACTTT	CASSEPPGGNSPLHF
-	TRBJ2-7	-	TRBV4-1	TGCGCCAGCAGCCAAGATATCACGGGGGGCTTCTACGAGCAGTACTTC	CASSQDITGGFYEQYF
-	TRBJ2-1	-	TRBV27	TGTGCCTACTTAACCCGGTACAATGAGCAGTTCTTC	CAYLTRYNEQFF
-	TRBJ2-3	TRBD2	TRBV4-2	TGTGCCAGCAGCCAAGCCACAGGACTAGGCCCAGATACGCAGTATTTT	CASSQATGLGPDTQYF
-	TRBJ2-3	-	TRBV5-1	TGCGCCAGCAAACTAACCTACCGAGCAGATACGCAGTATTTT	CASKLTYRADTQYF
-	TRBJ1-2	TRBD1	TRBV11-3	TGTGCCAGCAGCATCCGGACAGGGAATAATAACTATGGCTACACCTTC	CASSIRTGNNNYGYTF
once	TRBJ2-4	TRBD2	TRBV5-4	TGTGCCAGCAGCTTGGCCGCGCTAGCGGGAGGTGGGGGAAACATTCAGTACTTC	CASSLAALAGGGGNIQYF
once	TRBJ2-7	-	TRBV12-5	TGTGCTAGTGGTTTGGCGTACGAGCAGTACTTC	CASGLAYEQYF
once	TRBJ2-6	-	TRBV3-1/TRBV3-2	TGTGCCAGCAGCCAAGAAGGGGCAGGGGAAGGGGCCAACGTCCTGACTTTC	CASSQEGAGEGANVLTF
-	TRBJ1-1	TRBD1	TRBV9	TGTGCCAGCAGCGTGGACAGGGGGGAAGCTTTCTTT	CASSVDRGEAFF
-	TRBJ2-2	-	TRBV5-4	TGTGCCAGCAGCTTGGGGCAGGAAACCGGGGAGCTGTTTTTT	CASSLGQETGELFF
-	TRBJ1-1	-	TRBV10-3	TGTGCCATCAGTGATCAGGGGTTGGAGAACACTGAAGCTTTCTTT	CAISDQGLENTEAFF
-	TRBJ2-3	TRBD1	TRBV7-3	TGTGCCAGCAGCCTTCCGCGAGGACAGGGGGGGGCAGATACGCAGTATTTT	CASSLPRGQGGADTQYF
-	TRBJ1-1	-	TRBV7-2	TGTGCCAGCAGCTTAGCGGCAGGGAACACTGAAGCTTTCTTT	CASSLAAGNTEAFF
-	TRBJ1-5	-	TRBV18	TGTGCCAGCCGCGGGGGCAATCAGCCCCAGCATTTT	CASRGGNQPQHF
-	TRBJ2-5	TRBD1	TRBV29-1	TGCAGCGTTTTGTCAGGGGGAGAGACCCAGTACTTC	CSVLSGGETQYF
once	TRBJ2-3	-	TRBV19	TGTGCCAGTGGACAGAGCACAGATACGCAGTATTTT	CASGQSTDTQYF
-	TRBJ1-2	TRBD1	TRBV6-5	TGTGCCAGCAGTTCCGGGACAGGGCACTATGGCTACACCTTC	CASSSGTGHYGYTF